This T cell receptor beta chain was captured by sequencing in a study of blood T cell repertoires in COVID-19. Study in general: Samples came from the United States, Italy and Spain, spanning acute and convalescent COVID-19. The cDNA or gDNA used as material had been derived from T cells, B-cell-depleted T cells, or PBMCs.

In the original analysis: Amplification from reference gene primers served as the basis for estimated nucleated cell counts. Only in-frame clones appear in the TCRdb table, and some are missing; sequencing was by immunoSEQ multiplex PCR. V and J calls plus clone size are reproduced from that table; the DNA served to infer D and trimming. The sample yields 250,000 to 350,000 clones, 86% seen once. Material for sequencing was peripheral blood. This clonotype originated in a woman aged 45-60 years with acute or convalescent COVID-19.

The CDR3 is CATSDPGEGDNEQFF. CDR3 DNA: TGTGCCACCAGTGATCCAGGGGAGGGGGACAATGAGCAGTTCTTC. The genes are TRBV24-1 and TRBJ2-1, with D possibly TRBD2 on 7 matching bases. The CDR3 runs 15 residues. Germline-derived CDR1 and CDR2 are KGHDR and SFDVKD. V lost 3 bases and J 5 bases, leaving 13 bases between the germline ends.